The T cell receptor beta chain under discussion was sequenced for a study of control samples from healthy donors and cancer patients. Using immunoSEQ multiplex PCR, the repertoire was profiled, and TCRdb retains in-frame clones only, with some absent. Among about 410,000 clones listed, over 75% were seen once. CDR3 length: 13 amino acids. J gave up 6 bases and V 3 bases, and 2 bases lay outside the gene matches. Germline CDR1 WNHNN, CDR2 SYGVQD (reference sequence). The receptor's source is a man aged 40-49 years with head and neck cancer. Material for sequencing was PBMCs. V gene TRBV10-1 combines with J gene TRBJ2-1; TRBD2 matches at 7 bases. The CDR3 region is CASSDPGGNEQFF. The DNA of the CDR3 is TGCGCCAGCAGTGACCCGGGGGGCAATGAGCAGTTCTTC.